The entry below describes one TCR beta chain. In its sample, this clonotype was seen a few times. Its antigen target is currently unknown. No per-base quality is available; no much larger clone lies one base away. The protocol used for the library was 5' RACE. Reads for this sample came from an Illumina HiSeq 2500. The second PCR ran for roughly 7 to 11 cycles and used a J-beta primer mix along with a sample-barcoded 5' primer. A unique molecular identifier was introduced onto each TCR beta cDNA molecule by a template-switch 5' adaptor carrying 12 random nucleotides. At least 3 million CDR3-containing paired-end reads were obtained from each sample. The Mint cDNA synthesis kit, primed by a TRBC-specific oligonucleotide, was used to synthesize first-strand cDNA from all RNA. Following uracil-DNA glycosylase treatment, a first 18-cycle PCR with universal primers M1SS and BC2_uni_R was performed on all cDNA. As for the original processing: Each sample was normalized by randomly selecting 1 million high-quality reads, each carrying a distinct molecular identifier. Instead of being binned into consensus sequences, reads with shared molecular identifiers were discarded. MiTCR, set to a Q25 quality threshold and the strictest error-elimination algorithm, was used for CDR3 identification, clonotype clustering and error correction. Lower-bound total TCR beta diversity was estimated with a nonparametric unseen species model using Euler transformation. TCRdb trimmed the raw reads at Q25, called clones with MiXCR and kept productive beta chains. A single entry per CDR3 protein holds the most common genes and DNA from its merged rows. It is TCRdb's table, rather than the study itself, that gives the V and J calls and clone size. The sample table shows about 540,000 distinct CDR3 sequences, and less than 25% are seen once. The ten largest clonotypes hold 8.5% to 9.5% of the sample.

These data come from a study of blood T cells in healthy people across ages (dated by TCRdb to the mid-2010s). In the study overall: Template switching captured roughly one uniquely barcoded TCR beta cDNA molecule per two T cells in model experiments. The study analyzed two additional independent replicas of 1 million unique cDNA reads from the same blood draw for two donors, one aged 18 to 30 and one aged 80 or older. The donors were divided into four age groups: young (average approximately 17 years), middle-aged (roughly 40), aged (about 60) and long-lived (around 87). Age-related changes in TCR beta repertoire diversity were measured in the study by deep sequencing normalized with unique cDNA molecular identifiers. General findings and caveats noted by the study authors: The CMV infection status of donors was not known, potentially confounding age-related changes in expanded clonotypes. As age increased, observed TCR beta diversity per million T cells dropped in a roughly linear way, and a significant reduction was already evident by age 40. Observed TCR beta diversity correlated strongly with the percentage of naive T cells measured by flow cytometry. Estimates of total diversity based on one million sequenced T cells were regarded as lower bounds and as underestimates. Conclusive comparison of naive and antigen-experienced compartments was prevented by the profiling of bulk unsorted PBMCs. Compared with the aged group, more naive CD4+ T cells, fewer expanded clones and increased TCR diversity were shown by the long-lived group, suggesting age selection.

Systemically healthy Caucasian individuals from Russia, approximately 39 in total and aged about 6 to 90 years, were included as donors. Each donor gave about 9.7 milliliters of peripheral blood, drawn into EDTA-treated Vacutainer tubes. Ficoll-Paque density-gradient centrifugation was used to isolate PBMCs, with at least 7 million per sample. Trizol reagent was used to extract total RNA from the PBMCs, yielding at least 5.5 micrograms per sample. The percentages of naive CD45RAhigh/CD27high T cells were determined by flow cytometry on a PBMC aliquot from every donor. Trimming takes 2 bases from V and 7 bases from J, and the germline ends sit 15 bases apart. CDR1 is given as MRHNA and CDR2 as SNTAGT, both from the germline V gene. From its cysteine to its phenylalanine, the CDR3 spans 15 amino acids. Kept here is only the CDR3 DNA, which spans 45 bases and is read in frame from base 1. These data were likewise used in another study, on T cells of mothers and their children. The second publication reports: Donors were nine systemically healthy Caucasian individuals: three mothers and their six children. cDNA synthesis consumed the entire amount of extracted RNA, loaded at approximately 1.6 ug RNA in each 15 ul reaction. In the second PCR, sample barcodes and 2-4 random nucleotides were introduced via the M1S primer. More than 8.5 million TCR beta CDR3 reads were obtained from each mother, and some 3 million reads were obtained from each child. Thymic selection shapes the output of TCR recombination in a similar way in related and unrelated pairs, and inherited differences have a minor effect. Normalized repertoire overlap in related mother-child pairs was always slightly higher than in unrelated mother-child pairs, but the difference was never significant. Persistent microchimeric T cell clones were not detected, at a sensitivity of approximately 98 clones per million clonotypes. The study used deep NGS to compare TCR beta repertoires of mothers and children, seeking features distinguishing related mother-child pairs from unrelated individuals. On average, the children were approximately 11 +/- 4 years old, while the mothers were about 40 +/- 4 years old. After adapter ligation was performed with NEBNext reagents, the libraries were sequenced on an Illumina HiSeq 2000 with 100+100 nt paired-end reads. To prevent cross-contamination, the mother and child libraries were prepared one month apart and sequenced in separate runs. For each donor, between roughly 450,000 and 2,200,000 distinct TCR beta clonotypes were identified. Naive TCR beta clonotypes were estimated from low-frequency clonotypes matched to each donor's FACS-determined naive share, without sorting.

The rearranged chain carries TRBV6-4 and TRBJ2-1; the D region possibly corresponds to TRBD2 (6 bases align). The sample comprised blood. This TCR was recovered from a boy between 10 and 17 years old in good health. The CDR3 region has the sequence CASSDVGGEGNEQFF. The sequenced DNA is TGTGCCAGCAGTGACGTCGGGGGAGAGGGTAATGAGCAGTTCTTC.